The 10 T cell receptor beta chains below were found in one sample sequenced in a study of CXCR3-negative and CXCR3-positive naive CD8 T cells. General study findings and limits: In CXCR3-positive naive cells, the TRB CDR3s were more hydrophobic than in CXCR3-negative naive cells.

No antigen has been identified for these receptors. The authors made the TRB cDNA libraries by 5' RACE using UMI labels. TCRdb reprocessed the 5' RACE reads and reports one entry per CDR3 protein, with no DNA. Here the sample table reports some 120,000 distinct CDR3 sequences. The sequenced sample was naive CXCR3+ CD8+ T cells from blood. The subset was: CD45RO-CCR7+CD27+CD95- naive CD8+ T cells expressing CXCR3 (TNR3+). These TCRs come from a human donor in good health. Some clones in this sample may be carry-over from other donors' samples.

This sequence joins TRBV28 and TRBJ1-2; TCRdb gives TRBD1 as the D gene, but with no DNA this cannot be confirmed. CDR3 length: 15 residues. Germline V lookup: CDR1 MDHEN, CDR2 SYDVKM. The CDR3 loop reads CASSFRVPLMNGYTF.

Here the CDR3 reads CATSITSGVFLYNEQFF. The chain recombines TRBV15 with TRBJ2-1; TCRdb calls TRBD1, which cannot be checked without DNA. The CDR3 loop spans 17 amino acids. CDR1 is LNHNV, CDR2 YYDKDF, per germline (reference sequence).

The chain carries TRBV30 and TRBJ2-1; there is no DNA to check the TCRdb D call of TRBD2. The CDR3 loop spans 13 amino acids. Germline-derived CDR1 and CDR2 are GTSNPN and SVGIG (reference sequence). CDR3 sequence: CACLAGRLNEQFF.

The CDR3 loop reads CASSPGARRAFF. V gene TRBV12-3 or TRBV12-4 combines with J gene TRBJ1-1; TCRdb reports TRBD1, a call that lacks DNA to check it against. CDR3 length equals 12 residues.

This chain links TRBV7-2 with TRBJ2-1; no DNA is available, so the TRBD2 call from TCRdb remains unchecked. The CDR3 spans 16 residues. Germline V gives CDR1 SGHTA, CDR2 FQGNSA. This CDR3 is CASSHLAVNTYNEQFF.

The chain joins TRBV19 to TRBJ1-5. This CDR3 is built from 15 residues. The germline V gene has CDR1 LNHDA and CDR2 SQIVND (reference sequence). The chain's CDR3 is CASSISRESNQPQHF.

This chain uses TRBV4-1 with TRBJ2-1; TCRdb's D gene call, TRBD1, goes unchecked for lack of DNA. The CDR3 runs 16 residues. Germline values: CDR1 MGHRA, CDR2 YSYEKL. CDR3 loop: CASSPLGDSLYNEQFF.

This rearrangement joins TRBV4-1 to TRBJ2-7. Germline loops: CDR1 MGHRA, CDR2 YSYEKL. The CDR3 is 15 amino acids. The CDR3 loop reads CASSQVDDPRYEQYF.

The V call is TRBV18, the J call TRBJ2-1; TCRdb lists TRBD2, though no DNA is available to test this call. This CDR3 is 17 amino acids long. Germline V gene data show CDR1 as KGHSH and CDR2 as LQKENI. The CDR3 sequence is CASSPRMETSGDNEQFF.

The rearrangement uses TRBV15 and TRBJ2-3. Germline values: CDR1 LNHNV, CDR2 YYDKDF (reference sequence). The CDR3 is 15 residues long. CDR3 residues: CATSRFSASTDTQYF.